This TCR beta chain was recorded in a study of blood T cell repertoires in COVID-19. For the study at large: Spain, Italy and the United States supplied samples that represented acute and convalescent COVID-19.

Under the authors' procedure: Amplification from reference gene primers served as the basis for estimated nucleated cell counts. Measured with immunoSEQ multiplex PCR; TCRdb has only the in-frame clones, and not every one. That table supplies the V and J calls and clone size; D and trimming were determined from the DNA. The profile shows some 150,000 clones, under 95% of them singletons. This CDR3 contains 13 residues. Germline V gives CDR1 SQVTM, CDR2 ANQGSEA. Between the trimmed V and J ends, which lost 6 bases and 2 bases, there was a span of 11 bases. V and J are TRBV29-1 and TRBJ1-5; TRBD1 is a possible D gene (6 bases). This TCR came from a man in his forties or fifties with acute or convalescent COVID-19. The sample taken for sequencing was peripheral blood. The CDR3 here is CSVTQGGNQPQHF. The CDR3 DNA is TGCAGCGTCACACAGGGAGGCAATCAGCCCCAGCATTTT.